This T cell receptor beta chain was documented in a study of CD8 T cells in ankylosing spondylitis. Points from the study as a whole: The authors reported significant enrichment of disease-linked clones in matched ankylosing spondylitis synovial fluid. In the blood and synovial fluid of reactive arthritis, some motif variants had been previously reported. A TCR beta motif of fewer than ten highly homologous variants appeared characteristic of ankylosing spondylitis blood.

In germline, CDR1 is KGHDR, CDR2 SFDVKD. The CDR3 has 17 residues. V dropped 0 bases and J dropped 5 bases, with 16 bases sitting between them. Details on this clonotype: Its antigen is as yet unknown.

TCRdb redid the calling of the 5' RACE reads with MiXCR, one entry per CDR3 protein. This sample has some 85,000 distinct CDR3 sequences, with roughly 9% found just once. The sequenced sample consisted of blood, either unsorted or a sorted T cell fraction (not recorded which). The receptor was isolated from a male donor with ankylosing spondylitis. The rearrangement uses TRBV24-1 and TRBJ2-1, with D perhaps TRBD1 or TRBD2 (5 bases each). In nucleotides, the CDR3 is TGTGCCACCAGTGATTTGCAGAGGGGCTCTCCTAACAATGAGCAGTTCTTC. Translating gives CATSDLQRGSPNNEQFF.